These 20 T cell receptor beta chains share one sample of origin, sequenced in a study of shared clonotypes between healthy human individuals. Profiling relied on immunoSEQ multiplex PCR, and the TCRdb table lists in-frame clones only, not all of them. The sample lists about 1 million clones, around 74% seen once, with 1.4% in the top ten. Sequencing was carried out using memory CD4+ T cells sorted from blood. Sample subset: CD45RA-negative fraction. The receptors stem from a man between 18 and 29 years old in good health.

The chain is built from TRBV21-1 and TRBJ2-7; no DNA check was done on the table's D call, TRBD2. TRBV21-1 is given as a pseudogene. CDR3 length: 22 residues. The CDR3 DNA reads TGTGCCAGCAGCATTATTATGTGGGCAGGGGGCATGAGGACTAGCGGGACTTGGGAGCAGTACTTC. Amino acids: CASSIIMWAGGMRTSGTWEQYF.

The CDR3 nucleotides read TGCGCCAGCAGCCCGCCGGGCCAACGGGGGGAGCTGTTTTTT. This gives the protein CASSPPGQRGELFF. V is TRBV4-1 and J is TRBJ2-2; D remains ambiguous. Trimming left V 4 bases short and J 8 bases short, with 14 bases between. The CDR3 consists of 14 residues. Germline V gene lookup returns CDR1 MGHRA and CDR2 YSYEKL.

V gene TRBV29-1 combines with J gene TRBJ2-7, with D tentatively TRBD1 or TRBD2 (7 bases each). Trimming shortened V by 2 bases and J by 6 bases, and 17 bases separated the two germline ends. The CDR3 has 14 amino acids. Germline values: CDR1 SQVTM, CDR2 ANQGSEA. This chain's CDR3 is CSVESRGGRGEQYF. The CDR3 nucleotides read TGCAGCGTTGAAAGCAGGGGGGGCCGGGGCGAGCAGTACTTC.

The gene calls are TRBV27 and TRBJ2-7; the D gene could be TRBD1 or TRBD2 (5 bases each). Looked up from germline, CDR1 is MNHEY and CDR2 is SMNVEV (reference sequence). This CDR3 spans 13 amino acids. Trimming cost V 8 bases and J 7 bases, with 18 bases left between them. CDR3 nucleotides: TGTGCCAGCGGCCGGGGCCCCAAGTATGAGCAGTACTTC. It yields the protein CASGRGPKYEQYF.

The chain recombines TRBV6-5 with TRBJ2-1, with 10 bases aligning to TRBD2. The junction had 5 bases not matched to a gene; V was cut back by 6 bases and J by 9 bases. The CDR3 length is 13 residues. Germline CDR1 MNHEY, CDR2 SVGAGI. The CDR3 DNA is TGTGCCAGCAGCGGACTAGCGGCGGGTGAGCAGTTCTTC. Translated: CASSGLAAGEQFF.

This clone was seen more than once but under ten times. The rearrangement joins TRBV29-1 to TRBJ1-5; D gene unclear. This CDR3 contains 13 residues. The germline V and J ends were trimmed by 7 bases and 7 bases, with 17 bases remaining between them. CDR1 is SQVTM, CDR2 ANQGSEA, per germline. The CDR3 loop is CSGQEGMGQPQHF. CDR3 DNA: TGCAGCGGCCAGGAAGGGATGGGACAGCCCCAGCATTTT.

The chain joins TRBV25-1 to TRBJ1-2, with D possibly TRBD1 on 6 matching bases. With 3 bases removed from V and 8 bases from J, the gap between germline ends came to 13 bases. CDR1 and CDR2 from the germline V gene are MGHDK and SYGVNS. The CDR3 spans 13 residues. The CDR3 loop is CASSEATGFGYTF. The CDR3, as DNA: TGTGCCAGCAGTGAGGCCACAGGGTTCGGCTACACCTTC.

The rearrangement joins TRBV5-6 to TRBJ1-4; D unresolved. This CDR3 has 15 amino acids. CDR1 and CDR2 (germline): SGHDT, YYEEEE. Trimming removed 3 bases from V and 6 bases from J, with 15 bases in between. The CDR3 is CASSSQASLYEKLFF. The CDR3 region has the DNA TGTGCCAGCAGCTCGCAGGCGTCACTATATGAAAAACTGTTTTTT.

The chain couples TRBV19 to TRBJ2-5; D unresolved. Trimming removed 2 bases from V and 5 bases from J, with 6 bases in between. This CDR3 comprises 12 residues. Per the germline V gene, CDR1 is LNHDA and CDR2 is SQIVND (reference sequence). The CDR3 spells CASSIRRETQYF. The CDR3, as DNA: TGTGCCAGTAGTATAAGGCGCGAGACCCAGTACTTC.

V is TRBV6-5 and J is TRBJ2-5; 10 nucleotides match TRBD1. This CDR3 is built from 15 residues. The junction had 11 bases not matched to a gene; V was cut back by 6 bases and J by 7 bases. Germline assignment: CDR1 MNHEY and CDR2 SVGAGI. Here the CDR3 reads CASRPGQGPWGTQYF. The CDR3 region has the DNA TGTGCCAGCAGACCGGGACAGGGGCCCTGGGGGACCCAGTACTTC.

The chain has TRBV6-1 and TRBJ1-5; 8 bases are a match to TRBD1. This CDR3 comprises 14 residues. Trimming removed 6 bases from V and 7 bases from J; junction bases left unmatched: 8. Per germline, CDR1 MNHNS and CDR2 SASEGT. DNA of the CDR3: TGTGCCAGCAGCTCAGGGGGCTTGGGGCAGCCCCAGCATTTT. Amino acid sequence: CASSSGGLGQPQHF.

The rearrangement joins TRBV7-8 to TRBJ2-5, with D unresolved. The CDR3 is made up of 13 amino acids. CDR1 is SGHVS, CDR2 FQNEAQ, per germline. The V end was cut by 2 bases, the J end by 2 bases, with 6 bases between. CDR3 bases: TGTGCCAGCAGCTTATGGCAACAAGAGACCCAGTACTTC. It specifies CASSLWQQETQYF.

The V gene is TRBV5-1, the J gene TRBJ2-5; 13 bases are shared with TRBD2. Germline V gives CDR1 SGHRS, CDR2 YFSETQ. The CDR3 is 16 amino acids. Unmatched junction bases numbered 5, after V lost 4 bases and J lost 2 bases. The CDR3 region is CASSARLAGGQETQYF. In DNA, the CDR3 is TGCGCCAGCAGCGCGCGACTAGCGGGGGGACAAGAGACCCAGTACTTC.

V gene TRBV5-1 combines with J gene TRBJ2-3; no definite D call. CDR3 size: 14 residues. Germline CDR1 is SGHRS and CDR2 is YFSETQ. Trimming cost V 3 bases and J 4 bases, with 12 bases left between them. CDR3 nucleotides: TGCGCCAGCAGCTCCGGTCAACCCGCAGATACGCAGTATTTT. Translation: CASSSGQPADTQYF.

This clone was seen once. The chain joins TRBV27 to TRBJ1-3, with a possible D match to TRBD1 (6 bases). Trimming cost V 0 bases and J 7 bases, with 10 bases left between them. Germline CDR1 and CDR2: MNHEY and SMNVEV (reference sequence). The CDR3 totals 14 residues. The DNA for the CDR3 is TGTGCCAGCAGTTTATCATGGGGGGGCAACACCATATATTTT. Translating it yields CASSLSWGGNTIYF.

V gene TRBV29-1 combines with J gene TRBJ2-3; 8 bases map to TRBD2. V lost 3 bases, J lost 2 bases, and 4 bases stayed unmatched. The CDR3 sequence is 14 residues long. CDR1 and CDR2 from the germline V gene are SQVTM and ANQGSEA. DNA of the CDR3: TGCAGCGTTGACGGACTAGCTAACACAGATACGCAGTATTTT. This translates into CSVDGLANTDTQYF.

Regarding this clone: One junction end disagrees with the germline gene, perhaps due to a read error. V is TRBV7-7 and J is TRBJ2-5; TRBD2 matches at 9 bases. This CDR3 region has 16 residues. Germline CDR1 SSHAT, CDR2 FNYEAQ (reference sequence). CDR3 nucleotide sequence: TGTGCTAGCAGCTTAGGGCTAGCGGGAAGCCAAGAGACCCAGTACTTC. Translated, it gives CASSLGLAGSQETQYF.

The J gene is TRBJ2-1, the V gene TRBV18; 7 nucleotides align to TRBD2. The V gene end was trimmed by 3 bases and the J gene end by 4 bases; junction bases not matched to a gene: 9. This CDR3 spans 16 amino acids. CDR1 is KGHSH, CDR2 LQKENI, per germline. The CDR3 region is CASSPLAGPRYNEQFF. The DNA of the CDR3 is TGTGCCAGCTCACCGTTAGCGGGTCCAAGATACAATGAGCAGTTCTTC.

This clone was recorded a few times. The chain links TRBV2 to TRBJ1-2; 7 bases align to TRBD1. V lost 3 bases, J lost 5 bases, and 9 bases stayed unmatched. The germline V gene has CDR1 SNHLY and CDR2 FYNNEI. This CDR3 contains 15 residues. The CDR3 region has the DNA TGTGCCAGCAGTGATTCCAGGACAGGCATTTATGGCTACACCTTC. Protein product: CASSDSRTGIYGYTF.

V usage is TRBV7-6 and J usage is TRBJ2-7; D might be TRBD2 (7 bases). The germline CDR1 and CDR2 sequences are SGHVS and FNYEAQ. V was cut by 5 bases and J by 0 bases, with 11 bases left in between. The CDR3 contains 14 residues. CDR3 DNA: TGTGCCAGCAGCGGCGGGGGCGGCTCCTACGAGCAGTACTTC. Amino acid sequence: CASSGGGGSYEQYF.